A selection of T cell receptor beta chains follows, all from one sample in a study of spatial heterogeneity in lung cancer. TCRdb redid the calling of the 5' RACE reads with MiXCR, one entry per CDR3 protein. The data show 3,000 or so distinct CDR3 sequences, 11% seen once. The sequencing here drew on lung tumor tissue, taken at surgery. Receptor source: a male donor with early-stage non-small cell lung cancer. Both conserved end residues are part of each CDR3. D genes are given only for firm matches. Not all rows give a size; the values are once, few, many and, for expanded clones, a class.

d_gene: NA; abundance: medium-sized; j_gene: TRBJ2-7; v_gene: TRBV28; CDR3nt: TGTGCCAGCAGTTTAACCACGCCAAGGGGGTCCTACGAGCAGTACTTC; CDR3aa: CASSLTTPRGSYEQYF
d_gene: NA; abundance: medium-sized; j_gene: TRBJ2-1; v_gene: TRBV4-3; CDR3nt: TGCGCCAGCAGCCAAGTTAGGGGTTCCTACAATGAGCAGTTCTTC; CDR3aa: CASSQVRGSYNEQFF
d_gene: TRBD1; abundance: medium-sized; j_gene: TRBJ2-5; v_gene: TRBV3-1; CDR3nt: TGTGCCAGCAGCCCGGACAGGGATGGAGAGACCCAGTACTTC; CDR3aa: CASSPDRDGETQYF
d_gene: TRBD2; abundance: many; j_gene: TRBJ2-5; v_gene: TRBV5-4; CDR3nt: TGTGCCAGCAGCCGATCATCACGCGGGGGGGCCGTGCAAGAGACCCAGTACTTC; CDR3aa: CASSRSSRGGAVQETQYF
d_gene: NA; abundance: few; j_gene: TRBJ2-5; v_gene: TRBV7-8; CDR3nt: TGTGCCAGCAGCTTAGTCGGGGGGCAGTCAGAGACCCAGTACTTC; CDR3aa: CASSLVGGQSETQYF
d_gene: NA; abundance: medium-sized; j_gene: TRBJ2-5; v_gene: TRBV20-1; CDR3nt: TGCAGTGCTAGAGAAGTAGGACAGACCCAGTACTTC; CDR3aa: CSAREVGQTQYF
d_gene: TRBD2; abundance: medium-sized; j_gene: TRBJ2-3; v_gene: TRBV7-3; CDR3nt: TGTGCCAGCAGCCAGGGGCTAGCGGGGCGCACAGATACGCAGTATTTT; CDR3aa: CASSQGLAGRTDTQYF
d_gene: NA; abundance: once; j_gene: TRBJ2-5; v_gene: TRBV28; CDR3nt: TGTGCCAGCAGCCTCTGGATCGGCTACCAAGAGACCCAGTACTTC; CDR3aa: CASSLWIGYQETQYF
d_gene: TRBD1; abundance: medium-sized; j_gene: TRBJ1-2; v_gene: TRBV28; CDR3nt: TGTGCCAGCAGTTTACAGGGGGCGGGCTACACCTTC; CDR3aa: CASSLQGAGYTF
d_gene: TRBD2; abundance: medium-sized; j_gene: TRBJ2-5; v_gene: TRBV9; CDR3nt: TGTGCCAGCAGCGTAGTAGGCGGGAGTCAAGAGACCCAGTACTTC; CDR3aa: CASSVVGGSQETQYF
d_gene: NA; abundance: many; j_gene: TRBJ2-2; v_gene: TRBV2; CDR3nt: TGTGCCAGCAGTGGGGCCCCTGGAACCGGGGAGCTGTTTTTT; CDR3aa: CASSGAPGTGELFF
d_gene: NA; abundance: many; j_gene: TRBJ2-1; v_gene: TRBV6-2/TRBV6-3; CDR3nt: TGTGCCAGCAGTTATCTAAATGAGCAGTTCTTC; CDR3aa: CASSYLNEQFF
d_gene: NA; abundance: many; j_gene: TRBJ1-1; v_gene: TRBV25-1; CDR3nt: TGTGCCAGCAGGGAGACAGAGAACACTGAAGCTTTCTTT; CDR3aa: CASRETENTEAFF
d_gene: NA; abundance: medium-sized; j_gene: TRBJ1-2; v_gene: TRBV20-1; CDR3nt: TGCAGTGCTAGAGGCCCCCGGGCGTTGGGCTACACCTTC; CDR3aa: CSARGPRALGYTF
d_gene: NA; abundance: medium-sized; j_gene: TRBJ2-2; v_gene: TRBV6-4; CDR3nt: TGTGCCAGCAGCCGACTCGGGGGAGCGGCCGGGGAGCTGTTTTTT; CDR3aa: CASSRLGGAAGELFF
d_gene: NA; abundance: medium-sized; j_gene: TRBJ2-7; v_gene: TRBV6-6; CDR3nt: TGTGCCAGCAATGCGACTCCGGGACGGAAAAATCAAAATCTCTACGAGCAGTACTTC; CDR3aa: CASNATPGRKNQNLYEQYF
d_gene: NA; abundance: many; j_gene: TRBJ2-1; v_gene: TRBV6-2/TRBV6-3; CDR3nt: TGTGCCAGCAGCCTCCCCGGCGACTTAACCTACAATGAGCAGTTCTTC; CDR3aa: CASSLPGDLTYNEQFF
d_gene: NA; abundance: medium-sized; j_gene: TRBJ2-3; v_gene: TRBV11-2; CDR3nt: TGTGCCAGCAGAACAGGGTCCCTCACAGATACGCAGTATTTT; CDR3aa: CASRTGSLTDTQYF
d_gene: NA; abundance: large; j_gene: TRBJ2-3; v_gene: TRBV11-2; CDR3nt: TGTGCCAGCAGCCTCGACGGGGGCCCTACAGATACGCAGTATTTT; CDR3aa: CASSLDGGPTDTQYF
d_gene: NA; abundance: few; j_gene: TRBJ2-5; v_gene: TRBV20-1; CDR3nt: TGCAGTGCTAGAGACAGGCTCCGGCGGACCCAGTACTTC; CDR3aa: CSARDRLRRTQYF
d_gene: TRBD1; abundance: medium-sized; j_gene: TRBJ1-3; v_gene: TRBV6-6; CDR3nt: TGTGCCAGCAGGACCGGGACAGAGTCTGGAAACACCATATATTTT; CDR3aa: CASRTGTESGNTIYF
d_gene: NA; abundance: medium-sized; j_gene: TRBJ2-3; v_gene: TRBV4-1; CDR3nt: TGCGCCAGCAGCCAAGACGGTAGCACAGATACGCAGTATTTT; CDR3aa: CASSQDGSTDTQYF
d_gene: NA; abundance: medium-sized; j_gene: TRBJ2-5; v_gene: TRBV19; CDR3nt: TGTGCCAGTGGAGGCGGACTTGGGGAGACCCAGTACTTC; CDR3aa: CASGGGLGETQYF
d_gene: TRBD2; abundance: medium-sized; j_gene: TRBJ2-1; v_gene: TRBV27; CDR3nt: TGTGCCAGCTCCCCTAGCGGGAGGGGCGAGCAGTTCTTC; CDR3aa: CASSPSGRGEQFF
d_gene: NA; abundance: medium-sized; j_gene: TRBJ2-1; v_gene: TRBV5-1; CDR3nt: TGCGCCAGCAGCCTAAGCGGAACGGCGGGTGAGCAGTTCTTC; CDR3aa: CASSLSGTAGEQFF
d_gene: NA; abundance: large; j_gene: TRBJ2-2; v_gene: TRBV28; CDR3nt: TGTGCCAGCAGTTTGATGGGGCAGACGAACACCGGGGAGCTGTTTTTT; CDR3aa: CASSLMGQTNTGELFF
d_gene: NA; abundance: many; j_gene: TRBJ2-7; v_gene: TRBV7-3; CDR3nt: TGTGCCAGCAGCTTAACGCCCGGCAGGGTTGAAGAGCAGTACTTC; CDR3aa: CASSLTPGRVEEQYF
d_gene: TRBD1; abundance: medium-sized; j_gene: TRBJ1-1; v_gene: TRBV20-1; CDR3nt: TGCAGTGCTAGAGATTTGGACAGGGTTTGGGGTACTGAAGCTTTCTTT; CDR3aa: CSARDLDRVWGTEAFF
d_gene: NA; abundance: medium-sized; j_gene: TRBJ2-7; v_gene: TRBV18; CDR3nt: TGTGCCAGCTCTTCCGACGGTTGGGAGCAGTACTTC; CDR3aa: CASSSDGWEQYF
d_gene: NA; abundance: medium-sized; j_gene: TRBJ2-1; v_gene: TRBV2; CDR3nt: TGTGCCAGCAGTGTAGGACTCACGGGCTACAATGAGCAGTTCTTC; CDR3aa: CASSVGLTGYNEQFF
d_gene: NA; abundance: medium-sized; j_gene: TRBJ2-7; v_gene: TRBV7-9; CDR3nt: TGTGCCAGCAGCTTGAGCTCCTACGAGCAGTACTTC; CDR3aa: CASSLSSYEQYF
d_gene: NA; abundance: medium-sized; j_gene: TRBJ2-1; v_gene: TRBV24-1; CDR3nt: TGTGCCACCAGTGATTTGGTTGGGAGCCCCCACTTCTTC; CDR3aa: CATSDLVGSPHFF
d_gene: NA; abundance: medium-sized; j_gene: TRBJ1-5; v_gene: TRBV7-6; CDR3nt: TGTGCCAGCAGCCCCGACAGATCAGTGCAGCCCCAGCATTTT; CDR3aa: CASSPDRSVQPQHF
d_gene: NA; abundance: medium-sized; j_gene: TRBJ2-7; v_gene: TRBV3-1; CDR3nt: TGTGCCAGCAGCCTCCGGGACTTCCCCTACGAGCAGTACTTC; CDR3aa: CASSLRDFPYEQYF
d_gene: NA; abundance: medium-sized; j_gene: TRBJ1-6; v_gene: TRBV27; CDR3nt: TGTGCCAGCAGTCATACAGGTTCGTCTAATTCACCCCTCCACTTT; CDR3aa: CASSHTGSSNSPLHF
d_gene: TRBD2; abundance: NA; j_gene: TRBJ2-7; v_gene: TRBV20-1; CDR3nt: TGCAGTGCTGTGAAGGCGGGGGCCTACGAGCAGTACTTC; CDR3aa: CSAVKAGAYEQYF
d_gene: TRBD1; abundance: medium-sized; j_gene: TRBJ1-1; v_gene: TRBV15; CDR3nt: TGTGCCACCAGCACCCGATCGACAGGGGAGGGCACTGAAGCTTTCTTT; CDR3aa: CATSTRSTGEGTEAFF
d_gene: NA; abundance: medium-sized; j_gene: TRBJ2-1; v_gene: TRBV4-2; CDR3nt: TGTGCCAGCAGCCAAGGTCCACCGGGCGGGACGCTTTACAATGAGCAGTTCTTC; CDR3aa: CASSQGPPGGTLYNEQFF
d_gene: TRBD1; abundance: medium-sized; j_gene: TRBJ2-7; v_gene: TRBV7-9; CDR3nt: TGTGCCAGCAGCTCCGGACAGGGGGGGACCGGGGCCTACGAGCAGTACTTC; CDR3aa: CASSSGQGGTGAYEQYF
d_gene: TRBD1; abundance: medium-sized; j_gene: TRBJ1-1; v_gene: TRBV5-4; CDR3nt: TGTGCCAGCAGGCGACAGGGAGCGGGCACTGAAGCTTTCTTT; CDR3aa: CASRRQGAGTEAFF
d_gene: TRBD1; abundance: NA; j_gene: TRBJ1-2; v_gene: TRBV28; CDR3nt: TGTGCCATCCATACCATCCGGGACAGGGACTATGGCTACACCTTC; CDR3aa: CAIHTIRDRDYGYTF